This TCR beta chain was recovered during a study of early T cells in non-severe SARS-CoV-2 infection. Study as a whole: Bulk RNA isolated from unsorted whole blood underwent sequencing; chains were not paired. Broader study findings: VDJdb matching favored anti-spike CD8 responses, missing private and CD4 specificities.

This clonotype was detected ten times or more. Its antigen is undetermined. J was trimmed by 2 bases and V by 5 bases; bases with no gene match: 13. The CDR3 length is 18 residues. CDR1 and CDR2 (germline): SEHNR, FQNEAQ (reference sequence). cDNA molecules, individually, were tagged with unique molecular identifiers. TCRdb itself ran the 5' RACE reads through MiXCR, one entry per CDR3 protein. The table includes about 83,000 distinct CDR3 sequences, around 15% detected once. The sequenced material came from whole blood. The chain links TRBV7-9 to TRBJ2-7; 12 bases align to TRBD1. The TCR originated in an adult who was a healthcare worker with PCR-confirmed SARS-CoV-2 infection or an uninfected control (not recorded which). The CDR3 DNA is TGTGCCAGCAGCCCAAGGGGACAGGGGGCGCTGGCAACCTACGAGCAGTACTTC. It yields the protein CASSPRGQGALATYEQYF.